This T cell receptor (beta chain) comes out of a study of CD8 T cells in Susac syndrome. In blood CD8+ and CD4+ T cells, TCR beta underwent sequencing. When the RNA was reverse transcribed, random hexamers were used with an input of roughly 0.45 to 1 ug. MiXCR, applied by TCRdb to the immunoSEQ multiplex PCR reads, yields one record per CDR3 protein. Of approximately 150,000 distinct CDR3 sequences in the sample, under 95% were seen once. Sequencing was carried out using CD4+ T cells from PBMCs. The receptor comes from a human donor with multiple sclerosis.

As DNA, the CDR3 is TGTGCCAGCAGACTATACGGACAGGGGAGCTACGAGCAGTACTTC. Translated, it gives CASRLYGQGSYEQYF. The rearrangement uses TRBV7-2 and TRBJ2-7; 9 nucleotides agree with TRBD1. CDR1 and CDR2 (germline): SGHTA, FQGNSA. This CDR3 spans 15 amino acids. With 6 bases clipped from V and 3 bases from J, the junction kept 9 bases outside the gene matches.